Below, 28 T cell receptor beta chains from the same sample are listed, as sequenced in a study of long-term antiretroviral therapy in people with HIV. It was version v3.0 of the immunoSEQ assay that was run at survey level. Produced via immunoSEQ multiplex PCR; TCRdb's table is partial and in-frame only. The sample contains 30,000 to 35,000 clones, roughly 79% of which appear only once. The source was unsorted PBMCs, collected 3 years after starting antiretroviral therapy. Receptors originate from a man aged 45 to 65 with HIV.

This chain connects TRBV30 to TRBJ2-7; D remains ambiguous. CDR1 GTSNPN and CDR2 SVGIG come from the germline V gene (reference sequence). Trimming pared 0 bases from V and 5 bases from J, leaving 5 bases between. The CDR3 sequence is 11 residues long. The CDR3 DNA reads TGTGCCTGGAGTGTGGTCCACGAGCAGTACTTC. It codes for CAWSVVHEQYF.

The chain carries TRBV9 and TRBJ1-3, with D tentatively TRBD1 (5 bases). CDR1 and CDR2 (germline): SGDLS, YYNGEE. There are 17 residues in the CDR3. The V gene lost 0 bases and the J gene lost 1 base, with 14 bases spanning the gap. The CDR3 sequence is CASSVEGTGRSGNTIYF. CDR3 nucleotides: TGTGCCAGCAGCGTAGAGGGGACGGGGAGGTCTGGAAACACCATATATTTT.

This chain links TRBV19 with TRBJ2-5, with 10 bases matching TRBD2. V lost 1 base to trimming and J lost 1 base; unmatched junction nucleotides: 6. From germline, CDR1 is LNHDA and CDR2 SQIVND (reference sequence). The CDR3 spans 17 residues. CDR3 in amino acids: CASSIASGGAIQETQYF. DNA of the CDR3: TGTGCCAGTAGTATAGCAAGCGGGGGGGCCATCCAAGAGACCCAGTACTTC.

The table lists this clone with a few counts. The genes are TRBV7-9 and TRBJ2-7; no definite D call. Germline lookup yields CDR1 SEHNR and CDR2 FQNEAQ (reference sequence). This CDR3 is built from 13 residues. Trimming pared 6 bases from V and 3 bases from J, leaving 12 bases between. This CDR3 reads CASRGDTIYEQYF. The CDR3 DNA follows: TGTGCCAGCAGGGGTGACACCATCTACGAGCAGTACTTC.

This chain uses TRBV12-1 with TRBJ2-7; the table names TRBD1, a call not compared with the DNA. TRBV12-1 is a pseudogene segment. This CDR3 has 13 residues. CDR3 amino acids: CASRGKITYEQYF. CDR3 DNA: TGTGCCAGCAGGGGCAAGATTACCTACGAGCAGTACTTC.

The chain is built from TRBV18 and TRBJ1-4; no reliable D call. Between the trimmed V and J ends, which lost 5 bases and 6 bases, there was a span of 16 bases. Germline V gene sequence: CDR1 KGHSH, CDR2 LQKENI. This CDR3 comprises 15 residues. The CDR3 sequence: CASSSRAWLDEKLFF. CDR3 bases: TGTGCCAGCTCATCCCGGGCCTGGCTCGATGAAAAACTGTTTTTT.

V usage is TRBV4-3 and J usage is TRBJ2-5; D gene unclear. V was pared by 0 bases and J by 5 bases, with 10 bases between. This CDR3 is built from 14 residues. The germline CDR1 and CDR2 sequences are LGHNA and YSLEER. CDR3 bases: TGCGCCAGCAGCCAAGATCTGGGTGTGGAGACCCAGTACTTC. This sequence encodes CASSQDLGVETQYF.

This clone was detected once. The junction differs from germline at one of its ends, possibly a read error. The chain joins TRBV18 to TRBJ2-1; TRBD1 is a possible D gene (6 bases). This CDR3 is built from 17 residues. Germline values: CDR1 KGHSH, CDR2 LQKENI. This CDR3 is CASSPNLGTHSHNEQFF. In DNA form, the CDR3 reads TGTGCCAGCTCACCAAATTTGGGGACACACTCCCACAATGAGCAGTTCTTC.

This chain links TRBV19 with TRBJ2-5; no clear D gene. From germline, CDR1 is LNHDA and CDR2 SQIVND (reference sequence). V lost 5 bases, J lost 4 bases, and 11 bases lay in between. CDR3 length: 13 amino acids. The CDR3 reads CASSRNSRETQYF. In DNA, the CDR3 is TGTGCCAGTAGTCGAAACTCAAGAGAGACCCAGTACTTC.

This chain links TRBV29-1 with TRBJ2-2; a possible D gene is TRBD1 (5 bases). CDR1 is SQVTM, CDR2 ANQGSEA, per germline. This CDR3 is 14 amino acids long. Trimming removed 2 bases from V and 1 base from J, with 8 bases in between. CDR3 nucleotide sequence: TGCAGCGTTGAAACCAGGGTGAACACCGGGGAGCTGTTTTTT. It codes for CSVETRVNTGELFF.

The DNA for the CDR3 is TGTGCCAGTAGCATGGATCGGGAGGGCACAGATACGCAGTATTTT. Translated: CASSMDREGTDTQYF. The chain combines TRBV19 with TRBJ2-3, with 7 bases identical to TRBD2. The CDR3 spans 15 residues. Trimming removed 6 bases from V and 1 base from J; junction bases left unmatched: 7. Germline V lookup: CDR1 LNHDA, CDR2 SQIVND (reference sequence).

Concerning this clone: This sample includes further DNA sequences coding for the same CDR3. CDR3 sequence reads: CASSLWSTDTQYF. The CDR3 nucleotides are TGTGCCAGCAGCTTGTGGTCCACAGATACGCAGTATTTT. The chain has TRBV5-6 and TRBJ2-3; D remains ambiguous. V was clipped by 1 base and J by 2 bases, with 5 bases between them. Germline assignment: CDR1 SGHDT and CDR2 YYEEEE. This CDR3 spans 13 amino acids.

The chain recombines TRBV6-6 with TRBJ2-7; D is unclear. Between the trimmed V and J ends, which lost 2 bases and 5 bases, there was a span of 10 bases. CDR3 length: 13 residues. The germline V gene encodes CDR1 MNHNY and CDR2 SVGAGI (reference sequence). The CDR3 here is CASSYEGYDEQYF. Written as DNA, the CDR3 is TGTGCCAGCAGTTACGAAGGGTACGACGAGCAGTACTTC.

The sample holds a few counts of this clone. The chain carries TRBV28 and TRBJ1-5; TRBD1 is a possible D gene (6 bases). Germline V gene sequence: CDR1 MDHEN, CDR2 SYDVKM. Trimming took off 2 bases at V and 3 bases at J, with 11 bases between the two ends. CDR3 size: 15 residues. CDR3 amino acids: CASSLRGGPNQPQHF. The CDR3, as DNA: TGTGCCAGCAGTTTAAGAGGGGGGCCCAATCAGCCCCAGCATTTT.

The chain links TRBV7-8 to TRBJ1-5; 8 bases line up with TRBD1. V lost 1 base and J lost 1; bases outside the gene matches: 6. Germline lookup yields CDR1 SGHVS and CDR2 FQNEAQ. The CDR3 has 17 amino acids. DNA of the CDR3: TGTGCCAGCAGCTTAGTGCGGACAGGGACAAGCAATCAGCCCCAGCATTTT. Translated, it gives CASSLVRTGTSNQPQHF.

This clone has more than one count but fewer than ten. The CDR3, as DNA: TGTGCCAGCAGCCGACAGGGGAGGACTAATGAAAAACTGTTTTTT. This codes for CASSRQGRTNEKLFF. This chain connects TRBV14 to TRBJ1-4; 8 bases match TRBD1. Germline CDR1 SGHDN, CDR2 FVKESK. J was trimmed by 2 bases and V by 4 bases; bases with no gene match: 3. This CDR3 has 15 residues. The variable domain in full, completed from reference TRBV14 and TRBJ1-4, reads EAGVTQFPSHSVIEKGQTVTLRCDPISGHDNLYWYRRVMGKEIKFLLHFVKESKQDESGMPNNRFLAERTGGTYSTLKVQPAELEDSGVYFCASSRQGRTNEKLFFGSGTQLSVL.

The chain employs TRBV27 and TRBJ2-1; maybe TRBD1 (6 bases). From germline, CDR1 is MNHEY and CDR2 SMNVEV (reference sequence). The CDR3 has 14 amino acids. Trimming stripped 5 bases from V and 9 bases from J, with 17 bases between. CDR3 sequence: CASSLLQGTGEQFF. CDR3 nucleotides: TGTGCCAGCAGTCTCCTTCAGGGGACGGGTGAGCAGTTCTTC.

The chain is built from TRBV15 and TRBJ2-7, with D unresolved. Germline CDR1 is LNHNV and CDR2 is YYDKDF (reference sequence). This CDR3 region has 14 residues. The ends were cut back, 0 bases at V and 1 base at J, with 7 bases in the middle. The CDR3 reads CATSRDLESYEQYF. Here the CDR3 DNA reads TGTGCCACCAGCAGAGATCTGGAGTCCTACGAGCAGTACTTC.

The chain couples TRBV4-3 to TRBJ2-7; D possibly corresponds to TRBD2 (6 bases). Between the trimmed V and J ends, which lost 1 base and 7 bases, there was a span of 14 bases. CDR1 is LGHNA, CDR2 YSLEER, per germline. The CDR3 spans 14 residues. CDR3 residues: CASSQVIRGTEQYF. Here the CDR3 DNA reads TGCGCCAGCAGCCAAGTCATTCGGGGGACGGAGCAGTACTTC.

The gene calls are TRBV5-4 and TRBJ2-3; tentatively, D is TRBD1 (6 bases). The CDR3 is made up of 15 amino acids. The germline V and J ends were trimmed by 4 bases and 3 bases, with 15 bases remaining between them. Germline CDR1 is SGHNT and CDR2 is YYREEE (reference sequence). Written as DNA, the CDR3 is TGTGCCAGCAGCGCTTCATGGGGGCAGACAGATACGCAGTATTTT. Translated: CASSASWGQTDTQYF. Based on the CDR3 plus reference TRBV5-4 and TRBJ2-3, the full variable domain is ETGVTQSPTHLIKTRGQQVTLRCSSQSGHNTVSWYQQALGQGPQFIFQYYREEENGRGNFPPRFSGLQFPNYSSELNVNALELDDSALYLCASSASWGQTDTQYFGPGTRLTVL.

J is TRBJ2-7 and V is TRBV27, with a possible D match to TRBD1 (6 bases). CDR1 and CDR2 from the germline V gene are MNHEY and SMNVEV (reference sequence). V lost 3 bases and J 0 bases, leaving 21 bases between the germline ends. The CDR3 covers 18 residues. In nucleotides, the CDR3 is TGTGCCAGCAGTTTTCTGTCAGGGGTTAGATCAAGCTCCTACGAGCAGTACTTC. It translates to CASSFLSGVRSSSYEQYF.

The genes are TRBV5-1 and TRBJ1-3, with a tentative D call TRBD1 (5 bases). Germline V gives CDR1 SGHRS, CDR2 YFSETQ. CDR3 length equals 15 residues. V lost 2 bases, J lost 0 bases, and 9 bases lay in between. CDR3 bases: TGCGCCAGCAGCTTTTCAGGGAGCTCTGGAAACACCATATATTTT. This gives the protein CASSFSGSSGNTIYF. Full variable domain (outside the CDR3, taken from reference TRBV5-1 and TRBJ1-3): KAGVTQTPRYLIKTRGQQVTLSCSPISGHRSVSWYQQTPGQGLQFLFEYFSETQRNKGNFPGRFSGRQFSNSRSEMNVSTLELGDSALYLCASSFSGSSGNTIYFGEGSWLTVV.

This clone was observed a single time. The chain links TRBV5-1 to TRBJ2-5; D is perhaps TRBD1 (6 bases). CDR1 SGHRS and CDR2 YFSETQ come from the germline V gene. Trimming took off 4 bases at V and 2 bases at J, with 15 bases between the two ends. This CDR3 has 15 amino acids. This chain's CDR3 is CASSLRLTGQETQYF. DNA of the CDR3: TGCGCCAGCAGCCTGAGGCTGACAGGTCAAGAGACCCAGTACTTC.

CDR3 sequence: CASSSSGGQIYNEQFF. The CDR3 DNA reads as TGTGCCAGCAGCTCTAGCGGGGGCCAAATCTACAATGAGCAGTTCTTC. The gene calls are TRBV11-2 and TRBJ2-1, with 10 bases lining up with TRBD2. With 4 bases clipped from V and 3 bases from J, the junction kept 6 bases outside the gene matches. Germline V gene sequence: CDR1 SGHAT, CDR2 FQNNGV. The CDR3 extends over 16 amino acids.

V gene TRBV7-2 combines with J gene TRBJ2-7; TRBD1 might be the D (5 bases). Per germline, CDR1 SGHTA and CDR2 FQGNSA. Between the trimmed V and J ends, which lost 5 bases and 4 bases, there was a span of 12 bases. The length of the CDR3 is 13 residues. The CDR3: CASSHDPGYEQYF. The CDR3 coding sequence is TGTGCCAGCAGCCACGACCCAGGGTACGAGCAGTACTTC.

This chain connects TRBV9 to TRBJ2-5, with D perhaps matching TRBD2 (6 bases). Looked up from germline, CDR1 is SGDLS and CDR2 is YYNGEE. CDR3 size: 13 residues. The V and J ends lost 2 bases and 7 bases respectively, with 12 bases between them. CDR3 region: CASSVSGGGTQYF. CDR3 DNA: TGTGCCAGCAGCGTTAGCGGAGGAGGGACCCAGTACTTC. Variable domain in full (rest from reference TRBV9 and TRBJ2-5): DSGVTQTPKHLITATGQRVTLRCSPRSGDLSVYWYQQSLDQGLQFLIQYYNGEERAKGNILERFSAQQFPDLHSELNLSSLELGDSALYFCASSVSGGGTQYFGPGTRLLVL.

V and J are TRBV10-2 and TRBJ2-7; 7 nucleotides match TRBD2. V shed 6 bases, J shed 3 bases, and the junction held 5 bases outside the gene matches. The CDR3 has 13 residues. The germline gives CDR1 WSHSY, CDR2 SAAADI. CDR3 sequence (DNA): TGCGCCAGCAGATCCGGGACTAACTACGAGCAGTACTTC. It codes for CASRSGTNYEQYF.

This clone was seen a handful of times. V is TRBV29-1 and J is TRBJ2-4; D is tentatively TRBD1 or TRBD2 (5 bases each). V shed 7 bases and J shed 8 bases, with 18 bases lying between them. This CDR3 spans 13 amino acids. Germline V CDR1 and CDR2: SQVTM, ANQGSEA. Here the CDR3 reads CSAGARRRDIQYF. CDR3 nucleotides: TGCAGCGCCGGGGCCAGGAGAAGGGACATTCAGTACTTC.